Listed below are T cell receptor beta chains from one sample, sequenced in a study of T cell responses to AZD1222 COVID-19 vaccine. Using immunoSEQ multiplex PCR, the repertoire was profiled, and TCRdb retains in-frame clones only, with some absent. The profile shows about 140,000 clones, approximately 89% of them singletons. The specimen comprised peripheral blood, sampled 28 days after the second AZD1222 dose. The receptors were gathered from an adult who received the AZD1222 COVID-19 vaccine. Each CDR3 is given with its conserved first and last residue. D genes are given only for firm matches. The listing skips clone size in some rows; elsewhere it reads once, few, many or a size class.

size: -; D: TRBD1; J: TRBJ1-4; V: TRBV2; CDR3: CASSDRAQGAEKLFF; DNA: TGTGCCAGCAGTGACCGAGCACAGGGGGCGGAAAAACTGTTTTTT
size: -; D: TRBD1; J: TRBJ1-6; V: TRBV3-1/TRBV3-2; CDR3: CASSPQGGSRGSPLHF; DNA: TGTGCCAGCAGCCCCCAGGGGGGATCCCGGGGTTCACCCCTCCACTTT
size: once; D: -; J: TRBJ2-7; V: TRBV10-2; CDR3: CASLRGGVPPTEQYF; DNA: TGCGCCAGCCTTAGGGGGGGCGTCCCTCCTACCGAGCAGTACTTC
size: -; D: TRBD1; J: TRBJ1-2; V: TRBV28; CDR3: CASSLTGTGTYGYTF; DNA: TGTGCCAGCAGTTTAACGGGGACAGGGACCTATGGCTACACCTTC
size: -; D: -; J: TRBJ2-7; V: TRBV5-4; CDR3: CASSLEGSSYEQYF; DNA: TGTGCCAGCAGCTTGGAGGGCAGCTCCTACGAGCAGTACTTC
size: -; D: TRBD2; J: TRBJ2-1; V: TRBV10-3; CDR3: CAISDYLAGVKYNEQFF; DNA: TGTGCCATCAGTGATTACCTAGCGGGAGTCAAATACAATGAGCAGTTCTTC
size: -; D: TRBD1; J: TRBJ2-1; V: TRBV28; CDR3: CASSFGITGVIGRVSGNEQFF; DNA: TGTGCCAGCAGTTTTGGGATTACAGGGGTGATTGGTCGGGTCTCGGGCAATGAGCAGTTCTTC
size: once; D: -; J: TRBJ1-1; V: TRBV7-9; CDR3: CASSLEGRLNTEAFF; DNA: TGTGCCAGCAGCTTAGAGGGACGGCTGAACACTGAAGCTTTCTTT
size: -; D: -; J: TRBJ2-1; V: TRBV11-2; CDR3: CASSFAMDWKFF; DNA: TGTGCCAGCAGCTTTGCTATGGACTGGAAGTTCTTC
size: -; D: -; J: TRBJ1-3; V: TRBV6-5; CDR3: CASTGTGNTIYF; DNA: TGTGCCAGCACAGGGACTGGAAACACCATATATTTT
size: -; D: -; J: TRBJ1-5; V: TRBV6-2/TRBV6-3; CDR3: CASSYGGFQPQHF; DNA: TGTGCCAGCAGTTACGGGGGATTTCAGCCCCAGCATTTT
size: few; D: -; J: TRBJ1-2; V: TRBV30; CDR3: CAWNLGVGHYGYTF; DNA: TGTGCCTGGAATCTAGGGGTGGGGCACTATGGCTACACCTTC
size: -; D: -; J: TRBJ2-7; V: TRBV4-1; CDR3: CASSPTDPLRMYEQYF; DNA: TGCGCCAGCAGCCCAACCGACCCCCTTAGGATGTACGAGCAGTACTTC
size: -; D: TRBD1; J: TRBJ1-2; V: TRBV7-2; CDR3: CASSFRASGQGPYGYTF; DNA: TGTGCCAGCAGCTTTAGGGCCTCGGGACAGGGGCCTTATGGCTACACCTTC
size: -; D: -; J: TRBJ1-2; V: TRBV7-2; CDR3: CASSLAATADYGYTF; DNA: TGTGCCAGCAGCTTAGCGGCCACGGCGGACTATGGCTACACCTTC
size: -; D: -; J: TRBJ2-7; V: TRBV11-1; CDR3: CASSSFRNQPYEQYF; DNA: TGTGCCAGCAGCTCCTTCCGGAATCAACCCTACGAGCAGTACTTC
size: -; D: -; J: TRBJ1-5; V: TRBV27; CDR3: CASSLNRDNQPQHF; DNA: TGTGCCAGCAGTTTAAACAGGGATAATCAGCCCCAGCATTTT
size: -; D: -; J: TRBJ2-1; V: TRBV4-1; CDR3: CASSFAGGLSYNEQFF; DNA: TGCGCCAGCAGCTTCGCCGGCGGCCTATCCTACAATGAGCAGTTCTTC
size: -; D: TRBD2; J: TRBJ2-1; V: TRBV24-1; CDR3: CATSDLASGVQFF; DNA: TGTGCCACCAGTGATTTAGCTAGCGGGGTTCAGTTCTTC
size: -; D: -; J: TRBJ2-7; V: TRBV15; CDR3: CATSRAPLVIAGTYEQYF; DNA: TGTGCCACCAGCAGGGCCCCATTGGTGATCGCGGGAACGTACGAGCAGTACTTC
size: -; D: -; J: TRBJ1-3; V: TRBV6-5; CDR3: CASSSPGSGNTIYF; DNA: TGTGCCAGCAGCAGCCCGGGATCTGGAAACACCATATATTTT
size: -; D: -; J: TRBJ2-4; V: TRBV4-3; CDR3: CASSQGVTGPRAKNIQYF; DNA: TGCGCCAGCAGCCAAGGGGTAACAGGACCCCGGGCCAAAAACATTCAGTACTTC
size: -; D: -; J: TRBJ1-1; V: TRBV12-3/TRBV12-4; CDR3: CASRKNVNTEAFF; DNA: TGTGCCAGCAGGAAAAATGTGAACACTGAAGCTTTCTTT